This is a list of T cell receptor beta chains from one sample in a study of beta chain features in type 1 diabetes. Some clones are missing from TCRdb's copy, which holds only in-frame ones; the method was immunoSEQ multiplex PCR. The table has under 300,000 clones, about 8% seen once. Sequencing was performed on central memory CD4+ T cells from blood. These receptors were obtained from a woman younger than 30 in good health. Both conserved end residues are part of each CDR3. The D gene is left open where the match is weak. Size is omitted from some rows. Given values are once, few, many or a class for expanded clones.

CDR3 DNA	CDR3 protein	V gene	D gene	J gene	clone size
TGTGCCATCACTAAAGGGGATACCAACACCGGGGAGCTGTTTTTT	CAITKGDTNTGELFF	TRBV10-3	NA	TRBJ2-2	few
TGTGCCTGGACGCAGGGAGCTAGGACCCTCCACTTT	CAWTQGARTLHF	TRBV30	NA	TRBJ1-6	NA
TGCGCCAGCAGCTTGAGGGGCGGGAGTTACCAAGAGACCCAGTACTTC	CASSLRGGSYQETQYF	TRBV5-1	TRBD2	TRBJ2-5	NA
TGTGCCGGAAGACAGGGGAAGAACTATGGCTACACCTTC	CAGRQGKNYGYTF	TRBV6-6	TRBD1	TRBJ1-2	few
TGTGCCAGCGCCGACAGGGGGTCTCTCCGATCCTATGGCTACACCTTC	CASADRGSLRSYGYTF	TRBV28	TRBD1	TRBJ1-2	few
TGTGCCAGCAGTCCCGGGACAGGGGTTTTGTACACTGAAGCTTTCTTT	CASSPGTGVLYTEAFF	TRBV7-3	TRBD1	TRBJ1-1	few
TGTGCCAGCAGCTCCCCCGACAGGGGCTCCTATGGCTACACCTTC	CASSSPDRGSYGYTF	TRBV7-2	TRBD1	TRBJ1-2	NA
TGCGCCAGCAGCCCTAGCACAGGGAACTATGGCTACACCTTC	CASSPSTGNYGYTF	TRBV5-1	NA	TRBJ1-2	NA
TGCGCCAGCAGCCAAGATAAGGGACTCTCTGGAAACACCATATATTTT	CASSQDKGLSGNTIYF	TRBV4-1	NA	TRBJ1-3	few
TGTGCCACCAGCCGGTTTAACGGCTACGAGCAGTACTTC	CATSRFNGYEQYF	TRBV15	NA	TRBJ2-7	NA
TGTGCCAGCAGTCGCCGGACGGGACTTAGCACAGAGGGGCAGTACTTC	CASSRRTGLSTEGQYF	TRBV7-6	NA	TRBJ2-5	few
TGTGCCAGCAGAACCGGGACAGGGGTAGCTGGGGCCAACGTCCTGACTTTC	CASRTGTGVAGANVLTF	TRBV28	TRBD1	TRBJ2-6	NA
TGTGCCAGCAGCCCGAGCGGGAGTGAGACCCAGTACTTC	CASSPSGSETQYF	TRBV7-3	TRBD2	TRBJ2-5	NA
TGTGCCAGCACCCGACAGGGGGCGTCCGGAAACACCATATATTTT	CASTRQGASGNTIYF	TRBV2	TRBD1	TRBJ1-3	NA
TGTGCCAGCAGTTACTCGAAGTTAGCCCATGAGCAGTTCTTC	CASSYSKLAHEQFF	TRBV6-5	NA	TRBJ2-1	NA
TGTGCCAGCAGTGAGATCGGCGCTAGCGGGGTCAATGAGCAGTTCTTC	CASSEIGASGVNEQFF	TRBV25-1	TRBD2	TRBJ2-1	few
TGTGCCGGGGGTTACGGACAGGGTCGTCATGAGCAGTTCTTC	CAGGYGQGRHEQFF	TRBV6-1	TRBD1	TRBJ2-1	NA
TGTGCCAGCAGCGAGGCACAGGGGCGGCAAGAGACCCAGTACTTC	CASSEAQGRQETQYF	TRBV7-9	TRBD1	TRBJ2-5	NA
TGTGCCAGCAGTGAAGAAGCGGGAGGGTCCCACGAGCAGTACTTC	CASSEEAGGSHEQYF	TRBV6-1	TRBD2	TRBJ2-7	NA
TGTGCCAGCTCACCCTTGGAGAACACTGAAGCTTTCTTT	CASSPLENTEAFF	TRBV18	NA	TRBJ1-1	few
TGTGCCAGCAGTGAAGGGGGGGGTCGGTTCCAGTTCTTC	CASSEGGGRFQFF	TRBV2	TRBD2	TRBJ2-1	NA
TGTGCCATCAGTGAGCCCGGAGGACAGGGGAGCTCCTACGAGCAGTACTTC	CAISEPGGQGSSYEQYF	TRBV10-3	TRBD1	TRBJ2-7	few